The present T cell receptor (beta chain) was sequenced within a study of molecular identifiers for immune sequencing clone quantification. Deletions cut 3 bases from V and 5 bases from J, with 11 bases between. CDR1 is GTSNPN, CDR2 SVGIG, per germline (reference sequence). The CDR3 totals 12 residues. A remark on this clonotype: Its antigen is not known.

Broader study findings: For effector cells, clones above 20 RNA copies held over 97% of molecules; for naive cells, under 1%. The study reportedly detected spiked Jurkat TCR RNA from one cell among some 1 million naive cells. Shared barcodes on identical TCR molecules could underestimate the sizes of highly expanded clones.

The use of previously described methods and listed TCR primers produced the bulk TCR libraries. TCRdb re-called the PCR reads through MiXCR, storing one row per CDR3 protein. Here the sample spans about 65,000 distinct CDR3 sequences, less than 20% being singletons. The V gene is TRBV30, the J gene TRBJ2-7; D possibly corresponds to TRBD1 (5 bases). This clonotype was sampled from a human donor in good health. Some libraries in this study had Jurkat cell RNA spiked in. The sample comprised naive CD8+ T cells from blood, with Jurkat cell RNA spiked in. Documented subset: FACS-sorted CD8+CD4-CCR7+CD45RA+ naive T cells. The CDR3 sequence is CAWSKGSDEQYF. CDR3 sequence (DNA): TGTGCCTGGAGCAAGGGGTCCGACGAGCAGTACTTC.